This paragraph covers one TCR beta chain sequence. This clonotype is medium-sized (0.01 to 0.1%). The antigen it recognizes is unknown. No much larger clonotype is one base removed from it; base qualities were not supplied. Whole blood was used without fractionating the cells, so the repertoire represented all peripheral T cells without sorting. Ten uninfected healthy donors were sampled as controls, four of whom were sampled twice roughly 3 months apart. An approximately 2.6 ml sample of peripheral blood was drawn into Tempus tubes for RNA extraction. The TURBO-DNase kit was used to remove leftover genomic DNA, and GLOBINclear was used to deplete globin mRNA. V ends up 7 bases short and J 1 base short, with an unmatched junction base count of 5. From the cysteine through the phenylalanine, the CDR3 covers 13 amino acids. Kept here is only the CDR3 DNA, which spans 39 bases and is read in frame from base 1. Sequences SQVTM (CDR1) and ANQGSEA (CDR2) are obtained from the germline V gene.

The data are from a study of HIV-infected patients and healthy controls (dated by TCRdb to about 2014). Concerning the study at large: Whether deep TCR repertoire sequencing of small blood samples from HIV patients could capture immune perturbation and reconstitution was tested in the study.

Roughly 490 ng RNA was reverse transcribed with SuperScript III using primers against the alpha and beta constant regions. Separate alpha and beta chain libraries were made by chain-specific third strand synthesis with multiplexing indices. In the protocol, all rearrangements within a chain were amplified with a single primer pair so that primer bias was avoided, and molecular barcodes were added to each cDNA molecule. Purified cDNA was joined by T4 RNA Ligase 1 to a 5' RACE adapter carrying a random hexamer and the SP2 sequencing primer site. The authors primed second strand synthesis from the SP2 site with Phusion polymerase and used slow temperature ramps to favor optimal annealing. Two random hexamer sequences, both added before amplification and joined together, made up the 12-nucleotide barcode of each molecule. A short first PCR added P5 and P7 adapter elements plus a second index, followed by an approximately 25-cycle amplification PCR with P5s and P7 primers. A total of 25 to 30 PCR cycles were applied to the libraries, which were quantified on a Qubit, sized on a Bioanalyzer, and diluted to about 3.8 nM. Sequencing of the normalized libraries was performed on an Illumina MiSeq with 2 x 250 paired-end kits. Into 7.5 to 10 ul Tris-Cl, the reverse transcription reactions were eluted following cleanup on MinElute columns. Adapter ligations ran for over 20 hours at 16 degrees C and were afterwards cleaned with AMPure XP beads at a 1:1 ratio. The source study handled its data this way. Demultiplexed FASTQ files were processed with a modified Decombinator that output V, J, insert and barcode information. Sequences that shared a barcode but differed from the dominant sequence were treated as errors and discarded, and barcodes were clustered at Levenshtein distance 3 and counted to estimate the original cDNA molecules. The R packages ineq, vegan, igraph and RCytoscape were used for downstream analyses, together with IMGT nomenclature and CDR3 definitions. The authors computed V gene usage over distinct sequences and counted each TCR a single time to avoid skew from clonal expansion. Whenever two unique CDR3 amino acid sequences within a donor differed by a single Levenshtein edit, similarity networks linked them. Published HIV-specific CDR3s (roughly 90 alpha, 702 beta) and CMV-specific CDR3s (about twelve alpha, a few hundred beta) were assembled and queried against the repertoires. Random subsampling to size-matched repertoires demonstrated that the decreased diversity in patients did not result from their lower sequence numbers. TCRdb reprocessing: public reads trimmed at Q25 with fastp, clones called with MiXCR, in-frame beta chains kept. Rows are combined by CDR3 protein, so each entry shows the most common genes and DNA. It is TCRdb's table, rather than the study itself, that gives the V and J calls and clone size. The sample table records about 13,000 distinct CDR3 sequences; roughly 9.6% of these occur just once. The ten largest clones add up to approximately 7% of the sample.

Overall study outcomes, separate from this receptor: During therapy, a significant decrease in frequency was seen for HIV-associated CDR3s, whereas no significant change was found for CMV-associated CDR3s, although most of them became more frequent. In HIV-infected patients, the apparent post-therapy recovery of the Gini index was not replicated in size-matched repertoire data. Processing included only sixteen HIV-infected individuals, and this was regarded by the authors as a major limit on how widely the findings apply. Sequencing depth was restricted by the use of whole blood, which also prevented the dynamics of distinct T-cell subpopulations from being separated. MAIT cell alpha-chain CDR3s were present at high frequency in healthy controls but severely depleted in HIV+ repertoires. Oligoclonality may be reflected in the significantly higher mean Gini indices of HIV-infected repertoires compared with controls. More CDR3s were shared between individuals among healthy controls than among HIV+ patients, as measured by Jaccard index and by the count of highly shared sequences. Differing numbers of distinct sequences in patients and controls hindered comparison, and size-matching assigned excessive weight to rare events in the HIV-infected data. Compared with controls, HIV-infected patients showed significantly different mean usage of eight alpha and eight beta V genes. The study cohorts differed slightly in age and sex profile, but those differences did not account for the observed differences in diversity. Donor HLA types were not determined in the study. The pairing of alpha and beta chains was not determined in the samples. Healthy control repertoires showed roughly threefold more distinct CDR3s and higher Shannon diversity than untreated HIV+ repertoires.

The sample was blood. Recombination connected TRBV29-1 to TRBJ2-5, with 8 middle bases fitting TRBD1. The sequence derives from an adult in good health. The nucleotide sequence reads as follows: TGCAGCGCCCTGACAGGGGTCCAAGAGACCCAGTACTTC. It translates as CSALTGVQETQYF.